This TCR beta chain was recorded in a study of shared clonotypes between healthy human individuals. TCRdb keeps only in-frame clones here, not all; method: immunoSEQ multiplex PCR. Of some 1 million clones in the sample, more than 60% were seen once. V gave up 3 bases and J gave up 5 bases; unmatched junction bases: 1. This CDR3 has 15 amino acids. Germline lookup yields CDR1 SEHNR and CDR2 FQNEAQ (reference sequence). This clone was seen only once. This chain joins TRBV7-9 and TRBJ2-1, with 13 positions matching TRBD2. Sequencing used memory CD4+ T cells sorted from blood. Subset in this sample: CD45RA-negative fraction. The sequence was obtained from a man younger than 35 in good health. CDR3 amino acids: CASSFGLAGDNEQFF. In DNA, the CDR3 is TGTGCCAGCAGCTTCGGACTAGCGGGAGACAATGAGCAGTTCTTC.